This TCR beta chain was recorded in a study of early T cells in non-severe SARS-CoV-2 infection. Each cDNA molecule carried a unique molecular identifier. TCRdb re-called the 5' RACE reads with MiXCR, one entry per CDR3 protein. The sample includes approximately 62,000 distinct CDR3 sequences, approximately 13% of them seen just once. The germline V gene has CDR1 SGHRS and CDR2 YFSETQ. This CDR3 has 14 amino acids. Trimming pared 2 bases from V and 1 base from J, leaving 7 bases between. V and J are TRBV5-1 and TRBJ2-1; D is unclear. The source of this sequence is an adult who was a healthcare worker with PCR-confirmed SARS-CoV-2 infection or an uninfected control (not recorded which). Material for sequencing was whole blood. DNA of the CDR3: TGCGCCAGCAGCTTAGAGCAGTCCTACAATGAGCAGTTCTTC. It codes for CASSLEQSYNEQFF.